The subject of this entry is one T cell receptor (beta chain). The antigen it recognizes is unknown. One end of the junction varies from germline; a read error may be responsible. This sample was included in a study of CD8+CD57+ T cells in acquired aplastic anemia (dated by TCRdb to about 2018). Turning to the overall study: A mean of approximately 3 ug of DNA, ranging from roughly 0.2 to 27.4 ug, was extracted from sorted CD4+ and CD8+ cells. A CD8+CD57+ expansion meant a frequency higher than the mean frequency seen in healthy subjects.

CDR1 is given as SGHTA and CDR2 as FQGTGA, both from the germline V gene. Inclusive of the bounding cysteine and phenylalanine, the CDR3 is 14 residues long. Only the CDR3 part of the read is kept: 42 bases, read in frame from the first base. TCR beta VDJ combination and CDR3 sequence profiling used genomic DNA as the template. An Illumina HiSeq 2000 was the platform used for TCR repertoire sequencing. For the original study's pipeline: Repertoire assessment relied on Simpson's diversity index, CDR3 size and DJ length profiles, and TRBV/TRBJ rearrangement plots. The most abundant DNA sequence in the deep sequencing data was taken as the immunodominant clone. CDR3 amino acid sequences were screened for sharing across subjects and were compared with published repertoires and the VDJdb database. TCRdb reworked the public reads: Q25 trimming with fastp, MiXCR clone assembly, productive beta chains retained. Rows with one shared CDR3 protein collapse into an entry with the most common genes and DNA. These V and J calls are TCRdb output, not the study's own analysis. The sample profile shows roughly 250,000 distinct CDR3 sequences; 82% of them were found once. The leading ten clones occupy 40% to 55% of the sample.

Paper-wide results and their limitations: Patients and healthy controls showed no significant difference in CD8+ Simpson's diversity (P=0.060). Approximately 31 CD8+ CDR3 sequences were found in both patients and controls but appeared to be highly expressed in patients and within the immunodominant clones of the patients.

Flow cytometry had shown CD8+CD57+ cell expansion in the patients selected for sequencing. Severe acquired aplastic anemia was diagnosed in all patients according to International Study of Aplastic Anemia and Agranulocytosis and Camitta criteria. No patient had received any therapy when blood was sampled. In this study, sorted CD4+ and CD8+ T cells from the blood of healthy subjects and of severe aplastic anemia patients had their TCR repertoires deep-sequenced. Patients were enrolled under clinicaltrials.gov protocols 00001620, 01623167, 00001397, 00071045, 00081523 and 00961064 in the USA. Ficoll-Paque density gradient centrifugation was used to isolate peripheral blood mononuclear cells. Before DNA was extracted, CD4+ and CD8+ T cells were sorted using either FACS or magnetic beads.

The sample comprised sorted CD4+, CD8+, or CD8+CD57+ T cells (not recorded which) from PBMCs. The origin of this receptor is a human donor with aplastic anemia. This sequence uses TRBV7-3 and TRBJ1-2; D gene: possibly TRBD1, on 6 matching bases. The sequenced DNA: TGTGCCAGCAGCTTGGCCGCGGACAGCTATCGCTACACCTTC. Translated, it gives CASSLAADSYRYTF.